This T cell receptor beta chain was observed in a study of T-cell memory formation after mild COVID-19. V was cut by 3 bases and J by 0 bases, with 5 bases left in between. CDR1 is SGHTA, CDR2 FQGTGA, per germline. The CDR3 totals 14 residues. This clonotype was recorded many times. MiXCR was run by TCRdb on the 5' RACE reads, yielding one entry per CDR3 protein. Of under 450,000 distinct CDR3 sequences in the sample, about 25% were seen once. The sample was PBMCs or a T cell subset sorted from them (not recorded which). V and J are TRBV7-3 and TRBJ2-2; no firm D call. The TCR originated in an adult woman who had mild COVID-19 (a few samples of this study predate the infection). Cell type and time point are not known. In DNA, the CDR3 is TGTGCCAGCAGCTTCGGAACGAACACCGGGGAGCTGTTTTTT. This gives the protein CASSFGTNTGELFF.